Described below is a single TCR beta chain sequence and its context. Primers for the PCR totalled 60 Vbeta and 13 Jbeta. TCRdb's table, derived via immunoSEQ multiplex PCR, lists solely in-frame clones and lacks some. The repertoire consists of tens of thousands of clones, with about 81% occurring once and the leading ten covering about 7%. The data derive from a study of cytomegalovirus exposure and HLA in healthy donors. From germline, CDR1 is SGHAT and CDR2 FQNNGV. Between the trimmed V and J ends, which lost 3 bases and 2 bases, there was a span of 10 bases. The CDR3 runs to 14 residues. V and J are TRBV11-2 and TRBJ1-2; maybe TRBD1 (6 bases). The specimen sequenced was PBMCs. The TCR comes from a man aged 25 to 40 in good health and CMV-seropositive. CDR3 residues: CASSFRDRNYGYTF. The CDR3 DNA sequence: TGTGCCAGCAGCTTCCGAGACAGGAACTATGGCTACACCTTC.